This T cell receptor (beta chain) stems from a study of human T cells and chemical hapten exposure. J gave up 5 bases and V 6 bases, and 9 bases lay outside the gene matches. CDR1 and CDR2 (germline): DFQATT, SNEGSKA (reference sequence). The CDR3 covers 16 residues. Sample time point: patch test 2, 6 weeks after DPC sensitization. Treatment denoted: therapeutic diphenylcyclopropenone sensitization with weekly scalp DPC. Suited to DPC and affected by alopecia, the donors ranged from 18 to 70 years old. TCRdb used MiXCR to reprocess the RACE reads, holding one entry per CDR3 protein. The sample yields some 71,000 distinct CDR3 sequences, 10% seen once. The table lists this clonotype with many counts.

This chain uses TRBV20-1 with TRBJ2-3; 15 positions agree with TRBD2. The receptor comes from a woman aged 50 to 60 with alopecia areata. Some clones in this sample may be carry-over from other donors' samples. Source: whole blood, taken in connection with sensitization to the hapten diphenylcyclopropenone (DPC). The CDR3: CSAPGLAGGPGDTQYF. CDR3 bases: TGCAGTGCCCCTGGACTAGCGGGAGGGCCGGGAGATACGCAGTATTTT.